This T cell receptor (beta chain) was sequenced in a study of response to subunit inactivated influenza vaccine (dated by TCRdb to 2016 to 2018). As for the study more broadly: The study used deep quantitative T cell receptor repertoire profiling to track responses to a trivalent subunit inactivated influenza vaccine. Findings and caveats that apply to the study as a whole: The authors suggested that each seasonal influenza vaccination may recruit only a limited number of new T cells.

V is clipped by 2 bases and J by 0 bases, and the sequence between their germline boundaries is 14 bases long. For CDR1 and CDR2, the germline V gene (reference sequence) lists DFQATT and SNEGSKA. The CDR3 has 15 amino acids, counting the end cysteine and phenylalanine. Only CDR3 DNA is held: 45 bases, read in frame from base 1. This clonotype was seen only a few times. The specificity of this receptor is unknown. Base-call qualities are not available, and no considerably larger clone is one nucleotide away. Libraries were made using RT-PCR. Instrument on record: Illumina HiSeq 2500. TCRdb reprocessed the public reads (quality trimming at Q25 with fastp, clone calling with MiXCR) and kept in-frame beta chains. Under each unique CDR3 protein, matching rows form one entry showing the most common genes and DNA. The sample has hundreds of thousands of distinct CDR3 sequences on record, 15% to 19% of them singletons. The top ten clonotypes cover under 14% of the sample.

The sample consisted of PBMCs from blood, taken roughly 12 days after vaccination. The sequence was collected from a man in his fifties or sixties who received an inactivated influenza vaccine. Donor details come from another sample of the same person, matched by shared clones. The rearrangement joined TRBV20-1 to TRBJ2-7; TRBD2 might be the D gene, on 5 matching bases. The CDR3 reads as follows: CSARRTRTSSYEQYF. The nucleotide sequence is given as TGCAGTGCTAGACGAACTAGGACCAGCTCCTACGAGCAGTACTTC.